Listed here are 6 T cell receptor beta chains from one sample, sequenced in a study of blood T cell repertoires in COVID-19 (dated by TCRdb to 2018 to 2020). To prepare the library, the immunoSEQ multiplex PCR assay was applied. TCRdb obtained this table from immuneACCESS and retained in-frame rearrangements with V and J assigned. These tables miss some clones; where compared with another copy, unresolved V genes account for less than half of the shortfall, and the remainder is unexplained. The sample contains roughly 170,000 clones, roughly 83% of them found a single time. Around 4.8% of the sample is held by the ten biggest clonotypes. The sequenced sample consisted of PBMCs or T cells enriched from blood (not recorded which). These receptors all come from a woman between 50 and 59 years old who had recovered from COVID-19.

The chain is built from TRBV27 and TRBJ1-1; 7 bases are shared with TRBD1. Losses at the gene ends were 3 bases for V and 4 bases for J; bases not matched to a gene: 2. CDR3 length equals 13 residues. Germline lookup yields CDR1 MNHEY and CDR2 SMNVEV (reference sequence). The CDR3 region is CASSFAGGTEAFF. The DNA of the CDR3 is TGTGCCAGCAGTTTCGCAGGGGGCACTGAAGCTTTCTTT.

The gene calls are TRBV19 and TRBJ2-6; possibly TRBD2 for D (5 bases). The CDR3 is 15 residues long. Trimming removed 7 bases from V and 4 bases from J, with 14 bases in between. Germline V CDR1 and CDR2: LNHDA, SQIVND (reference sequence). The DNA of the CDR3 is TGTGCCAGTATCCTATCGGGGTCCGGGGCCAACGTCCTGACTTTC. This gives the protein CASILSGSGANVLTF.

This clone showed up just once. This sequence joins TRBV2 and TRBJ2-7; 9 bases fit TRBD1. Germline lookup yields CDR1 SNHLY and CDR2 FYNNEI. The V segment lost 7 bases and the J segment 4 bases; nucleotides outside the gene matches: 8. CDR3 size: 14 residues. Here the CDR3 reads CASTIGGTGYEQYV. The CDR3 DNA follows: TGTGCCAGCACCATAGGGGGGACAGGGTACGAGCAGTACGTC.

This chain links TRBV6-5 with TRBJ1-4; 7 bases are a match to TRBD1. The CDR3 length is 13 residues. Germline-derived CDR1 and CDR2 are MNHEY and SVGAGI. With 7 bases clipped from V and 7 bases from J, the junction kept 6 bases outside the gene matches. The CDR3 DNA follows: TGTGCCAGCACAGCCAGGGGGTTTGAAAAACTGTTTTTT. Amino acid sequence: CASTARGFEKLFF.

For this clone: The same CDR3 arises from other DNA sequences in this sample as well. J is TRBJ1-1 and V is TRBV27, with TRBD1 matching over 7 bases. The CDR3 consists of 13 residues. Per germline, CDR1 MNHEY and CDR2 SMNVEV (reference sequence). Losses at the gene ends were 8 bases for V and 0 bases for J; bases not matched to a gene: 3. CDR3 coding DNA: TGTGCCAGCGGGGGACAGTTGAACACTGAAGCTTTCTTT. Translation: CASGGQLNTEAFF.

The sample holds a few counts of this clone. This chain joins TRBV9 and TRBJ1-3, with 10 bases matching TRBD1. V was clipped by 4 bases and J by 0 bases; unmatched bases: 7. The CDR3 has 17 residues. The germline gives CDR1 SGDLS, CDR2 YYNGEE. The CDR3 nucleotides read TGTGCCAGCAGCCCTAGAGGGACAGGGGACTCTGGAAACACCATATATTTT. Translated: CASSPRGTGDSGNTIYF. Full variable domain (remainder filled in from reference TRBV9 and TRBJ1-3): DSGVTQTPKHLITATGQRVTLRCSPRSGDLSVYWYQQSLDQGLQFLIQYYNGEERAKGNILERFSAQQFPDLHSELNLSSLELGDSALYFCASSPRGTGDSGNTIYFGEGSWLTVV.